These 7 T cell receptor beta chains originate from one sample sequenced in a study of cytomegalovirus exposure and HLA in healthy donors (dated by TCRdb to the late 2010s). The protocol used for the library was the immunoSEQ multiplex PCR assay. For the multiplex PCR, a mixture combining 60 forward primers for TCR Vbeta segments and 13 reverse primers for TCR Jbeta segments was used. TCRdb took over this immuneACCESS table, retaining in-frame rearrangements with V and J assigned. Such tables are incomplete; in checked studies, under half of the missing clones stem from an unresolved V gene, and the remainder is unexplained. In this sample the table shows 85,000 to 100,000 clones, approximately 76% of which occur a single time. Of the sample, 7% to 9% falls within the top ten clones. Material for sequencing was PBMCs. The source is a middle-aged man in good health and CMV-seropositive.

This chain connects TRBV28 to TRBJ2-2, with D tentatively TRBD2 (6 bases). This CDR3 is 14 amino acids long. Germline V gives CDR1 MDHEN, CDR2 SYDVKM. V was cut by 3 bases and J by 3 bases, with 8 bases left in between. DNA for the CDR3: TGTGCCAGCAGTTTCGGGGGTCACACCGGGGAGCTGTTTTTT. This sequence encodes CASSFGGHTGELFF.

The V gene is TRBV28, the J gene TRBJ1-2; 9 bases are a match to TRBD1. After removal of 6 bases from V and 3 bases from J, the junction contained 5 bases not matched to a gene. Germline CDR1 MDHEN, CDR2 SYDVKM. CDR3 length: 14 residues. DNA of the CDR3: TGTGCCAGCAGCCCCGGGACAGGGTACTATGGCTACACCTTC. Translated, it gives CASSPGTGYYGYTF.

The rearrangement uses TRBV5-1 and TRBJ2-3; D unclear. The CDR3 loop spans 14 amino acids. Per germline, CDR1 SGHRS and CDR2 YFSETQ. V was clipped by 2 bases and J by 6 bases, with 13 bases between them. Here the CDR3 DNA reads TGCGCCAGCAGCTTTGGGCCCTTTGTGGATACGCAGTATTTT. Translated: CASSFGPFVDTQYF.

The chain employs TRBV4-3 and TRBJ2-7; tentative D call: TRBD2 (5 bases). V lost 3 bases to trimming and J lost 0 bases, with 9 bases between them. The CDR3 totals 14 residues. Looked up from germline, CDR1 is LGHNA and CDR2 is YSLEER. The CDR3: CASSHDRDSYEQYF. The CDR3 DNA sequence: TGCGCCAGCAGCCATGACCGGGACTCCTACGAGCAGTACTTC.

The CDR3 loop reads CASSVDHSSGNTIYF. CDR3 sequence (DNA): TGTGCCAGCAGCGTAGATCACAGCTCTGGAAACACCATATATTTT. The rearrangement joins TRBV9 to TRBJ1-3, with D hard to call. The CDR3 is 15 residues long. Germline V gene lookup returns CDR1 SGDLS and CDR2 YYNGEE. V lost 0 bases and J lost 0, with 7 bases in between.

The chain is built from TRBV6-5 and TRBJ1-4, with D possibly TRBD1 on 6 matching bases. V lost 4 bases, J lost 7 bases, and 19 bases lay in between. The CDR3 totals 16 residues. Germline CDR1 and CDR2: MNHEY and SVGAGI. CDR3: CASSSKMGAGGEKLFF. In DNA form, the CDR3 reads TGTGCCAGCAGTTCAAAAATGGGGGCGGGAGGTGAAAAACTGTTTTTT.

The rearrangement joins TRBV14 to TRBJ1-1; D is possibly TRBD1 (5 bases). This CDR3 spans 13 amino acids. The germline gives CDR1 SGHDN, CDR2 FVKESK. V gave up 4 bases and J gave up 4 bases, with 10 bases separating them. The CDR3 here is CASSPQGFTEAFF. The DNA for the CDR3 is TGTGCCAGCAGCCCGCAGGGTTTCACTGAAGCTTTCTTT.